This T cell receptor beta chain was observed in a study of cytomegalovirus exposure and HLA in healthy donors. The protocol was immunoSEQ multiplex PCR, while the TCRdb copy is restricted to in-frame clones and leaves out a portion. The sample lists more than 110,000 clones; 70% to 90% were seen once. General observations from the study: Generally TCR sequences proved uncommon, though certain public TCRs appeared in numerous donors. The investigators catalogued 180 or so TCR beta chains as cytomegalovirus-associated. With high specificity and sensitivity, the classifier reportedly diagnosed cytomegalovirus status.

Remarks on this clone: The antigen is undetermined.

The source is a woman under 30 in good health and CMV-seropositive. The sample taken for sequencing was PBMCs.

The CDR3 sequence: CASRTLQETQYF. The DNA for the CDR3 is TGTGCCAGCAGGACTTTACAAGAGACCCAGTACTTC. V is TRBV2 and J is TRBJ2-5; D uncertain. Trimming removed 6 bases at V and 2 bases at J, with 7 bases between. This CDR3 spans 12 amino acids. Germline V gene data show CDR1 as SNHLY and CDR2 as FYNNEI.